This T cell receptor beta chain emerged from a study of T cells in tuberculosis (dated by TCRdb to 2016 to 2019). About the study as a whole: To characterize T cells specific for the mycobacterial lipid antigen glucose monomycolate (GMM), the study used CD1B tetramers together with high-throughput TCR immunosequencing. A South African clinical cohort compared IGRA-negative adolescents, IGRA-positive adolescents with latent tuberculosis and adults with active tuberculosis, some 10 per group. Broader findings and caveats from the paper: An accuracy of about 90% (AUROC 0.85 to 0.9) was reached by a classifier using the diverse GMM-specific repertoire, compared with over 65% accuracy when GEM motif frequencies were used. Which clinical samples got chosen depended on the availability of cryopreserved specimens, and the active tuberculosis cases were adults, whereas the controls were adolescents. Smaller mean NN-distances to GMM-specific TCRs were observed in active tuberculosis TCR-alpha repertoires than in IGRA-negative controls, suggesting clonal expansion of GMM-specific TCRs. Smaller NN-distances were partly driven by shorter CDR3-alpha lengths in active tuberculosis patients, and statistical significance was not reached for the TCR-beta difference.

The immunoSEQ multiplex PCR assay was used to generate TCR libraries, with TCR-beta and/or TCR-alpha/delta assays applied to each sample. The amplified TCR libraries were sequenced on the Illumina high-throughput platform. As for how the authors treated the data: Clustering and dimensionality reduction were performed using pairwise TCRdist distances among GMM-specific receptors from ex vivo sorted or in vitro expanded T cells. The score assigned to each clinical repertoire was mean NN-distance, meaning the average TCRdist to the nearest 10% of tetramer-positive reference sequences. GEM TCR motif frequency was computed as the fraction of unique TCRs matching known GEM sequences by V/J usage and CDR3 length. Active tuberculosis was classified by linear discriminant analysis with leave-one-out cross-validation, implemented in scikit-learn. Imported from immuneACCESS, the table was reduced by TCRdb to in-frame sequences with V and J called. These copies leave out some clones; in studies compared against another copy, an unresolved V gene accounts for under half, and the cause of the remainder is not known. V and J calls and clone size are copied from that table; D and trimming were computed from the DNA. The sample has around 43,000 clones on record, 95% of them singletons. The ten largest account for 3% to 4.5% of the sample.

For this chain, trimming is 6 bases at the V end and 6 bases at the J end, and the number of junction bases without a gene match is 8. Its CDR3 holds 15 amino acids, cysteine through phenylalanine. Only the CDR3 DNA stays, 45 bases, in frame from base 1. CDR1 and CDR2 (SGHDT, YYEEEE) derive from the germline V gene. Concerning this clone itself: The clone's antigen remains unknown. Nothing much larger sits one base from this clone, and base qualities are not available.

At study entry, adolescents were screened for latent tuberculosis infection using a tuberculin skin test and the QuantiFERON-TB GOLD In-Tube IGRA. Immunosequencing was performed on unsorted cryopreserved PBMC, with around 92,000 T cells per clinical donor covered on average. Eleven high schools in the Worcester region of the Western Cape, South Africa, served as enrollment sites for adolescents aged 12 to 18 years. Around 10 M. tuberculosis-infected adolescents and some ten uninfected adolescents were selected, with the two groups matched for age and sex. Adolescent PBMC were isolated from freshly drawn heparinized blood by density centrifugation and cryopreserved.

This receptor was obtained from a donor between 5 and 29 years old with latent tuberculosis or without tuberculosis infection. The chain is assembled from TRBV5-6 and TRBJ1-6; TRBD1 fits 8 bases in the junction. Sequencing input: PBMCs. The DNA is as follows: TGTGCCAGCACTGAACGGACAGGGAGTAATTCACCCCTCCACTTT. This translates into CASTERTGSNSPLHF.